The 8 T cell receptor beta chains below come from one sample, sequenced in a study of blood T cell repertoires in COVID-19. The table came from immunoSEQ multiplex PCR; TCRdb's copy has only in-frame clones and leaves some out. Altogether roughly 63,000 clones are present, approximately 80% being singletons, with the ten largest covering around 12%. What was sequenced was peripheral blood. Receptor source: a man aged 80 or over with acute or convalescent COVID-19.

This chain links TRBV30 with TRBJ1-3, with D possibly matching TRBD1 (6 bases). The CDR3 totals 16 residues. The germline V gene has CDR1 GTSNPN and CDR2 SVGIG (reference sequence). Trimming stripped 0 bases from V and 3 bases from J, with 15 bases between. The CDR3 sequence is CAWSVGQGLFGNTIYF. The CDR3 DNA is TGTGCCTGGAGTGTTGGTCAGGGGTTGTTTGGAAACACCATATATTTT.

The V and J genes are TRBV6-1 and TRBJ1-5; 7 bases agree with TRBD1. The germline V gene encodes CDR1 MNHNS and CDR2 SASEGT. J gave up 2 bases and V 6 bases, and 16 bases lay outside the gene matches. There are 18 residues in the CDR3. CDR3 protein: CASRERQGITWGNQPQHF. The DNA for the CDR3 is TGTGCCAGCAGAGAAAGACAGGGTATTACCTGGGGCAATCAGCCCCAGCATTTT.

The chain's CDR3 is CASSRQGARSGNTIYF. The CDR3 DNA reads TGTGCCAGCAGCCGACAGGGAGCGAGATCTGGAAACACCATATATTTT. The chain recombines TRBV3-1 (or the pseudogene TRBV3-2) with TRBJ1-3; 7 bases align to TRBD1. This CDR3 region has 16 residues. Germline V gene lookup returns CDR1 LGHDT and CDR2 YNNKEL (reference sequence). Losses at the gene ends were 4 bases for V and 1 base for J; bases not matched to a gene: 7.

The chain joins TRBV7-2 to TRBJ1-5; D is possibly TRBD1 (5 bases). The CDR3 extends over 15 amino acids. CDR1 and CDR2 (germline): SGHTA, FQGNSA. V was cut by 0 bases and J by 5 bases, with 11 bases left in between. The CDR3 DNA reads as TGTGCCAGCAGCTTAGCAGGCAGGGTGGATCAGCCCCAGCATTTT. Translated, it gives CASSLAGRVDQPQHF. Combining the CDR3 with reference TRBV7-2 and TRBJ1-5 gives the whole variable domain GAGVSQSPSNKVTEKGKDVELRCDPISGHTALYWYRQSLGQGLEFLIYFQGNSAPDKSGLPSDRFSAERTGGSVSTLTIQRTQQEDSAVYLCASSLAGRVDQPQHFGDGTRLSIL.

In its sample, this clone was seen once. This chain joins TRBV10-2 and TRBJ1-4, with no clear D. The CDR3 is 14 amino acids. Germline CDR1 reads WSHSY; CDR2 reads SAAADI. Trimming stripped 6 bases from V and 4 bases from J, with 12 bases between. The CDR3 coding sequence is TGCGCCAGCAGCGCCTGGGAGGATAATGAAAAACTGTTTTTT. It yields the protein CASSAWEDNEKLFF.

This chain uses TRBV25-1 with TRBJ2-5, with 8 bases matching TRBD2. The CDR3 covers 16 residues. The V segment lost 4 bases and the J segment 2 bases; nucleotides outside the gene matches: 9. The germline V gene encodes CDR1 MGHDK and CDR2 SYGVNS. CDR3 DNA: TGTGCCAGCAGTGCGGGGTCAGCGGGAGTACAAGAGACCCAGTACTTC. Its translation is CASSAGSAGVQETQYF.

This chain connects TRBV6-5 to TRBJ2-1; D call uncertain. Germline CDR1 and CDR2: MNHEY and SVGAGI. The CDR3 is 15 amino acids. Trimming pared 6 bases from V and 0 bases from J, leaving 12 bases between. The CDR3 loop is CASSTDASSYNEQFF. The CDR3 DNA is TGTGCCAGCAGCACAGACGCGAGCTCCTACAATGAGCAGTTCTTC.

The rearrangement links TRBV11-3 to TRBJ2-7; 9 bases match TRBD1. The CDR3 consists of 20 residues. Germline-derived CDR1 and CDR2 are SGHNT and YENEEA. J was trimmed by 6 bases and V by 1 base; bases with no gene match: 22. The CDR3 nucleotides are TGTGCCAGCAGCTTAGCCGACACTACAGGGGGCAGGGGCCACTACGCCGAGCAGTACTTC. Amino acid sequence: CASSLADTTGGRGHYAEQYF.